This is a list of T cell receptor beta chains from one sample in a study of cytomegalovirus exposure and HLA in healthy donors. Sequencing used immunoSEQ multiplex PCR; TCRdb keeps in-frame clones, though not all of them. The table records around 150,000 clones, about 70% of them present only once. Sequenced sample: PBMCs. Receptors were obtained from a woman in her thirties or forties in good health and CMV-seronegative. Each CDR3 is given without its conserved first and last residue. D genes are given only for firm matches.

-,TRBJ1-2,TRBV2,ASSGQAYGYT
-,TRBJ1-1,TRBV27,ASSLSVGLRGTEAF
-,TRBJ2-1,TRBV6-5,ATREGGRGNEQF
TRBD2,TRBJ2-1,TRBV5-1,ASSSSGGAVHGYNEQF
-,TRBJ1-4,TRBV21-1,ASCSQGVGKLF
TRBD2,TRBJ2-3,TRBV5-4,ASSLAGGGTDTQY
-,TRBJ2-2,TRBV19,ASSGISGNTGELF
-,TRBJ2-3,TRBV30,AWSVRSADTQY
-,TRBJ2-2,TRBV2,ASNGGGKAGELF
TRBD2,TRBJ2-7,TRBV18,ASSPLPRTSGRAYEQY
-,TRBJ1-1,TRBV30,ASRAPEAF
-,TRBJ2-7,TRBV2,ASSVPSTEQY
-,TRBJ1-5,TRBV7-9,ASSLVGDQPQH
-,TRBJ2-7,TRBV7-9,ASSLGGGPSWSGEQY
TRBD2,TRBJ2-5,TRBV18,ASSPPGAGGIETQY
-,TRBJ2-5,TRBV6-6,ASRSLYETQY
-,TRBJ1-2,TRBV27,ASSLSAGGSYGYT
-,TRBJ2-1,TRBV19,ASSMGAGGEQF
-,TRBJ2-3,TRBV5-8,ASSPAGGTDTQY
TRBD1,TRBJ1-3,TRBV5-1,ASSLMGTASGNTIY
TRBD2,TRBJ2-7,TRBV2,ASSDPAGRSYEQY
TRBD2,-,TRBV27,ASTPVGGVSYEQY
-,TRBJ2-1,TRBV7-9,SSSLSRGAGDEQF
TRBD1,TRBJ1-5,TRBV6-1,ASRGYRGNQPQH
TRBD1,TRBJ1-3,TRBV30,AWSVLRGRPGNTIY
TRBD2,TRBJ2-7,TRBV19,ASSRTGTSGRVYYEQY
-,TRBJ2-7,TRBV5-1,ASSRQAISYEQY
TRBD2,TRBJ2-5,TRBV5-4,ASSKTGTLAGAETQY
TRBD1,TRBJ1-5,TRBV18,ASSLGTGIGNQPQH
-,TRBJ2-3,TRBV25-1,ASSYGGAINTQY
-,TRBJ1-1,TRBV7-2,ASSLNRRAF
-,TRBJ2-1,TRBV27,ASRKSGSWQF
TRBD1,TRBJ1-5,TRBV6-1,ASSDYPQGAGSNQPQH
-,TRBJ2-2,TRBV5-1,ASSFDRTNTGELF
-,TRBJ1-2,TRBV13,ASSSRGGDYGYT
-,TRBJ1-2,TRBV18,ASSPQTENYGYT
-,TRBJ2-1,TRBV7-2,ASSLVSNEQF
-,TRBJ2-3,TRBV19,ASSSLSDTQY
TRBD1,TRBJ1-2,TRBV2,ASRDRVAVFYYGYT
-,TRBJ2-7,TRBV18,ASSQRQESSYEQY
-,TRBJ1-5,TRBV6-1,ASSKAVYSNQPQH
-,TRBJ1-2,TRBV6-1,ASSEPRGLGGYT
-,TRBJ2-1,TRBV6-5,ASSSPGWGTGNEQF
TRBD1,TRBJ1-5,TRBV30,AWSTGGIRQPQH
-,TRBJ1-2,TRBV29-1,STPRGANYGYT
-,TRBJ2-3,TRBV9,ASSTLVGANTQY
TRBD2,TRBJ2-1,TRBV6-5,ASKRDSYNEQF
TRBD1,TRBJ2-7,TRBV6-6,ASSGRDRGSYEQY
-,TRBJ2-7,TRBV19,ASSMPGLSIEQY
TRBD1,TRBJ2-1,TRBV5-1,ASRDRTNNEQF
-,TRBJ1-5,TRBV6-4,ASSVLEGSQPQH
-,TRBJ1-1,TRBV7-9,ASSFNYEAF
-,TRBJ1-2,TRBV6-5,ASRYMRAHYGYT
-,TRBJ2-1,TRBV10-1,ASSIMGDEQF
TRBD1,TRBJ2-7,TRBV19,ARKPGQNDTTYEQY
-,TRBJ1-2,TRBV5-4,ASSPRGSQGFYGYT
TRBD2,TRBJ2-1,TRBV6-5,ASSYTGRGGYEQF
TRBD1,TRBJ1-4,TRBV7-9,ASMGTAVNEKLF
TRBD1,TRBJ1-1,TRBV6-1,ASSPITTGVTEAF